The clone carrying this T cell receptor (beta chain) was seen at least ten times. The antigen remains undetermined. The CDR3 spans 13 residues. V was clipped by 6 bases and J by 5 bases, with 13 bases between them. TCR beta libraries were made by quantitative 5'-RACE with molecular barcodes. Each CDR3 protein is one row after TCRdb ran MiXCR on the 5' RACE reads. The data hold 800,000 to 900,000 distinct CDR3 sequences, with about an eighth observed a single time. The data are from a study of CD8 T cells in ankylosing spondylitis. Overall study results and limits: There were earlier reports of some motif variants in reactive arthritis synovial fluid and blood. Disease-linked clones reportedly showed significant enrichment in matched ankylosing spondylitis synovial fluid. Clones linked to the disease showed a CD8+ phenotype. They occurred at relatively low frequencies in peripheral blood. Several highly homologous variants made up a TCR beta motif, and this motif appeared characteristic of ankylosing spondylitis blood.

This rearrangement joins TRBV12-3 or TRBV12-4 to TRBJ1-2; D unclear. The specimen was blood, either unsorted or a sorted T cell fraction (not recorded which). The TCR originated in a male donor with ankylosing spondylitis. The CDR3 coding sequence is TGTGCCAGCAGCCTATCGGACGTTTATGGCTACACCTTC. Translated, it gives CASSLSDVYGYTF.